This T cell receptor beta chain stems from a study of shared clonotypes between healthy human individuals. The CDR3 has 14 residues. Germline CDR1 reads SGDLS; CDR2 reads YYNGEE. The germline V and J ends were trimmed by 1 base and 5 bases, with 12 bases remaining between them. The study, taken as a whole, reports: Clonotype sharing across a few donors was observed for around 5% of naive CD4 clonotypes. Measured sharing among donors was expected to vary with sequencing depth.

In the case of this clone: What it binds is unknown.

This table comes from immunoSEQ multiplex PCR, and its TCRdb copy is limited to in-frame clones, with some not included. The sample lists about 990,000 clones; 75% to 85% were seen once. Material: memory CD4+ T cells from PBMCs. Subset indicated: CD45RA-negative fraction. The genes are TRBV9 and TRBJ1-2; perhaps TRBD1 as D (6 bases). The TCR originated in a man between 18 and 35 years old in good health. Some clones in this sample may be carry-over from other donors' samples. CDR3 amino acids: CASSVTGWGYGYTF. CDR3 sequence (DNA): TGTGCCAGCAGCGTAACAGGGTGGGGGTATGGCTACACCTTC.